The rows below give T cell receptor beta chains drawn from one sample of a study of blood T cell repertoires in COVID-19. Assay used: immunoSEQ multiplex PCR; TCRdb lists only in-frame clones, some missing. The table records 90,000 to 100,000 clones, 86% of them present only once. The sequencing input was peripheral blood. These receptors were collected from a man older than 75 with acute or convalescent COVID-19. Both conserved end residues are part of each CDR3. D genes are given only for firm matches. A clone size is listed for some rows: how often the clone was seen (once, few, many), or a class if it is expanded.

size	V	D	J	CDR3	DNA
NA	TRBV5-1	NA	TRBJ1-1	CASSLFARVGWTEAFF	TGCGCCAGCAGCTTGTTCGCCCGGGTCGGGTGGACTGAAGCTTTCTTT
once	TRBV11-2	TRBD1	TRBJ1-3	CASSLTGGLGGNTIYF	TGTGCCAGCAGCTTAACAGGGGGCTTAGGAGGAAACACCATATATTTT
NA	TRBV28	NA	TRBJ1-2	CASSSGEGLAHGYTF	TGTGCCAGCAGTTCCGGGGAGGGGCTGGCCCATGGCTACACCTTC
NA	TRBV27	NA	TRBJ2-1	CASSPPRTGSTGDEQFF	TGTGCCAGCAGCCCACCCCGGACGGGATCGACGGGCGATGAGCAGTTCTTC
NA	TRBV3-1/TRBV3-2	NA	TRBJ2-7	CASSQAFHEQYF	TGTGCCAGCAGCCAGGCTTTCCACGAGCAGTACTTC
few	TRBV5-1	TRBD1	TRBJ1-2	CASQNDRAGGYTF	TGCGCCAGCCAGAACGACAGGGCGGGCGGCTACACCTTC
NA	TRBV9	NA	TRBJ1-4	CASSVGAGANEKLFF	TGTGCCAGCAGCGTAGGTGCAGGGGCTAATGAAAAACTGTTTTTT
NA	TRBV7-8	NA	TRBJ1-6	CASSPGSYNSPLHF	TGTGCCAGCAGCCCGGGGTCCTATAATTCACCCCTCCACTTT
NA	TRBV6-5	TRBD1	TRBJ1-3	CASSYSRTGWGNTIYF	TGTGCCAGCAGTTACTCACGGACAGGATGGGGAAACACCATATATTTT
NA	TRBV27	NA	TRBJ1-2	CASSLRPLDSLTTLRGYGYTF	TGTGCCAGCAGTCTTAGACCCCTGGACAGCCTCACAACTCTACGTGGCTATGGCTACACCTTC
once	TRBV4-3	NA	TRBJ1-3	CASSQEPGPVNTIYF	TGCGCCAGCAGCCAAGAACCAGGCCCTGTAAACACCATATATTTT
NA	TRBV5-1	TRBD1	TRBJ2-1	CASSLGQDRNEQFF	TGCGCCAGCAGCTTAGGACAGGACCGCAATGAGCAGTTCTTC
NA	TRBV7-9	TRBD1	TRBJ2-6	CASTDRAGANVLTF	TGTGCCAGCACCGACAGGGCTGGGGCCAACGTCCTGACTTTC
NA	TRBV10-2	NA	TRBJ1-6	CASSHSSYNSPLHF	TGCGCCAGCAGTCACAGCTCCTATAATTCACCCCTCCACTTT
NA	TRBV14	NA	TRBJ2-3	CASSQGSAFSLQGLADTQYF	TGTGCCAGCAGCCAAGGATCAGCCTTTAGCCTACAGGGATTGGCAGATACGCAGTATTTT
NA	TRBV27	TRBD2	TRBJ2-1	CASSLFRLAGGPGTNEQFF	TGTGCCAGCAGTTTATTTAGGTTAGCGGGAGGGCCGGGAACTAATGAGCAGTTCTTC
few	TRBV3-1/TRBV3-2	NA	TRBJ2-1	CASSQGNSLYNEQFF	TGTGCCAGCAGCCAAGGAAATAGCCTTTACAATGAGCAGTTCTTC
NA	TRBV27	NA	TRBJ2-2	CASSLRGRGTGELFF	TGTGCCAGCAGTTTAAGGGGGAGGGGCACCGGGGAGCTGTTTTTT
few	TRBV19	NA	TRBJ2-7	CASSMNGRSPYEQYF	TGTGCCAGTAGTATGAACGGGAGAAGTCCCTACGAGCAGTACTTC
NA	TRBV7-2	NA	TRBJ2-1	CASSLQGIIDGNEQFF	TGTGCCAGCAGCTTACAGGGAATCATCGACGGGAATGAGCAGTTCTTC
NA	TRBV5-1	NA	TRBJ2-2	CASRQMGGSTGELFF	TGCGCCAGCCGTCAAATGGGGGGATCCACCGGGGAGCTGTTTTTT
NA	TRBV27	TRBD1	TRBJ1-6	CASSSLGTVNSPLHF	TGTGCCAGCAGTTCCCTTGGGACAGTTAATTCACCCCTCCACTTT
NA	TRBV10-3	NA	TRBJ2-1	CAISEVSRDSPWFF	TGTGCCATCAGTGAAGTATCCAGGGACTCGCCGTGGTTCTTC
NA	TRBV7-6	NA	TRBJ2-2	CASSLPHLGPNTGELFF	TGTGCCAGCAGCTTACCACATCTGGGGCCGAACACCGGGGAGCTGTTTTTT
NA	TRBV28	NA	TRBJ2-3	CASTVAATDTQYF	TGTGCCAGCACGGTAGCGGCCACAGATACGCAGTATTTT
NA	TRBV28	NA	TRBJ1-6	CASSPYTGYSPLHF	TGTGCCAGCAGTCCGTATACAGGGTATTCACCCCTCCACTTT
once	TRBV19	TRBD1	TRBJ2-1	CASNKGGDRAYNEQFF	TGTGCCAGTAACAAAGGGGGGGACAGGGCCTACAATGAGCAGTTCTTC
once	TRBV27	TRBD2	TRBJ2-1	CASSLTLGLYNEQFF	TGTGCCAGCAGTTTGACCCTGGGACTATACAATGAGCAGTTCTTC
NA	TRBV5-4	NA	TRBJ2-7	CASSPQGDEQYF	TGTGCCAGCAGCCCACAAGGGGACGAGCAGTACTTC
NA	TRBV10-3	NA	TRBJ2-3	CAISWGGGDTDTQYF	TGTGCCATCAGTTGGGGAGGGGGGGACACAGATACGCAGTATTTT
NA	TRBV28	NA	TRBJ2-1	CASSLTSRNEQFF	TGTGCCAGCAGTTTAACTAGCAGGAATGAGCAGTTCTTC
NA	TRBV6-5	NA	TRBJ2-1	CASTLFGTQANEQFF	TGTGCCAGCACCCTCTTTGGGACTCAGGCCAATGAGCAGTTCTTC